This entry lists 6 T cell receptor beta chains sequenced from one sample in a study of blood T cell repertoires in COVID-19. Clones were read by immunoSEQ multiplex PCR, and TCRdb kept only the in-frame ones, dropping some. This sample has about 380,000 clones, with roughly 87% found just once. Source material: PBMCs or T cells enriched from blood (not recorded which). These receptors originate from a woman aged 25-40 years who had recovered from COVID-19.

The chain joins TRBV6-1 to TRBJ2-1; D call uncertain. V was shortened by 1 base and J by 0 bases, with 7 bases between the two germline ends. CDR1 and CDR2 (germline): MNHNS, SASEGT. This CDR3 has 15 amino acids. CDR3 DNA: TGTGCCAGCAGTGAAGACTTGAACTCCTACAATGAGCAGTTCTTC. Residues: CASSEDLNSYNEQFF.

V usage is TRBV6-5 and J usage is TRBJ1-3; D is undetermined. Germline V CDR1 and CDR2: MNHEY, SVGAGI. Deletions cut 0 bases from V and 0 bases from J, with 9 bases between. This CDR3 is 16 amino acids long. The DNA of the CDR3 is TGTGCCAGCAGTTACTCATGGCAGAACTCTGGAAACACCATATATTTT. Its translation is CASSYSWQNSGNTIYF.

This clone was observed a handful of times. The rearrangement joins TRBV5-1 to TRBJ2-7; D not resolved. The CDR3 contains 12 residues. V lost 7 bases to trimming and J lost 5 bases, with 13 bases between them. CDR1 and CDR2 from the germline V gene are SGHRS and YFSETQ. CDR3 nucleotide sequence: TGCGCCAGCTCGATGGGCAGTCACGAGCAGTACTTC. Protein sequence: CASSMGSHEQYF.

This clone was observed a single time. In DNA form, the CDR3 reads TGTGCCAGCAGCTTGAGGACAGGGGATTACACTGAAGCTTTCTTT. Its translation: CASSLRTGDYTEAFF. The rearrangement joins TRBV5-5 to TRBJ1-1, with 9 bases that match TRBD1. The CDR3 runs to 15 residues. The germline gives CDR1 SGHKS, CDR2 YYEKEE (reference sequence). V dropped 1 base and J dropped 3; count of bases not matched to a gene: 4.

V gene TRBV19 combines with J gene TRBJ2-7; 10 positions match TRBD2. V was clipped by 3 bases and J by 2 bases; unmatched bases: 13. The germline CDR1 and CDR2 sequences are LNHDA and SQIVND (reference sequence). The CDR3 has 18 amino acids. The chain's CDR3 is CASSMEGLAGDRAYEQYF. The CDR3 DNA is TGTGCCAGTAGTATGGAGGGTCTAGCGGGAGATCGGGCCTACGAGCAGTACTTC.

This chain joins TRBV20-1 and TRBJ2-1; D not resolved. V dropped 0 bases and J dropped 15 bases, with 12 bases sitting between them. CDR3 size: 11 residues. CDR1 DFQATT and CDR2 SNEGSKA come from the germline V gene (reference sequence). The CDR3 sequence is CSARDGRSRFF. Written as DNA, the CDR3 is TGCAGTGCTAGAGATGGCCGAAGTCGGTTCTTC.